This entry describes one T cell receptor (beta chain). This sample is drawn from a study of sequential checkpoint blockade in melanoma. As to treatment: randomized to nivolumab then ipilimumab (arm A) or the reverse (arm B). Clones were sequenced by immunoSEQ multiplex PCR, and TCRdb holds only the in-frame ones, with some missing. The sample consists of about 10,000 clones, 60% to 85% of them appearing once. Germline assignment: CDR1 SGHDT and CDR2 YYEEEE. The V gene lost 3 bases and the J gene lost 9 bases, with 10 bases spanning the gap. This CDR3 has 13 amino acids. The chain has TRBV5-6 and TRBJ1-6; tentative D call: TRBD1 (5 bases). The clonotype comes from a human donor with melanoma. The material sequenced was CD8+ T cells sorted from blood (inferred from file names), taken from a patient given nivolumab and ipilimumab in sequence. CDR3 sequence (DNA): TGTGCCAGCAGCTATGACAGAGCTTCACCCCTCCACTTT. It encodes CASSYDRASPLHF.